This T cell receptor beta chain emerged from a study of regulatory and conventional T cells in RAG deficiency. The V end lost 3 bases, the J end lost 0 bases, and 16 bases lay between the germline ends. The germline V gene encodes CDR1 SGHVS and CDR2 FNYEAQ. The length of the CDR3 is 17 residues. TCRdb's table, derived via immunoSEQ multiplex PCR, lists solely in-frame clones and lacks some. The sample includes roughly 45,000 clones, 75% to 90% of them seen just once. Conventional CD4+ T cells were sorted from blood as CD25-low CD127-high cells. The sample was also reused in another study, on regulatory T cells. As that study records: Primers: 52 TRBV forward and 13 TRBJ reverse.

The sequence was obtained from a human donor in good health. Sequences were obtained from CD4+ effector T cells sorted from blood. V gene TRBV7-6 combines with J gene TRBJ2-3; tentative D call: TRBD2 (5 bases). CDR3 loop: CASSFDSPWTSTDTQYF. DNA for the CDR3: TGTGCCAGCAGCTTCGATAGTCCTTGGACTAGCACAGATACGCAGTATTTT.